This record looks at one TCR beta chain sequence and its context. The data originate from a study of PD-1 blockade in classical Hodgkin lymphoma. Some clones are missing from TCRdb's copy, which holds only in-frame ones; the method was immunoSEQ multiplex PCR. The table has some 10,000 clones, 80% to 85% seen once. Time point defined: cycle 4 day 1 (C4D1), after 5 to 7 weeks of nivolumab. With no exception, relapse followed autologous stem cell transplantation in all patients, and brentuximab vedotin exposure varied. The study purified CD4+ T cells from thawed PBMCs using magnetic negative selection. The CDR3 totals 13 residues. The germline gives CDR1 MNHNY, CDR2 SVGAGI (reference sequence). Trimming took off 7 bases at V and 0 bases at J, with 9 bases between the two ends.

The source was CD4+ T cells from blood, collected before the fourth cycle of nivolumab. This sequence originates from a human donor with classical Hodgkin lymphoma. The chain uses TRBV6-6 and TRBJ1-1, with D hard to call. CDR3 in DNA: TGTGCCAGCATTAAGGTTTTGAACACTGAAGCTTTCTTT. Protein: CASIKVLNTEAFF.